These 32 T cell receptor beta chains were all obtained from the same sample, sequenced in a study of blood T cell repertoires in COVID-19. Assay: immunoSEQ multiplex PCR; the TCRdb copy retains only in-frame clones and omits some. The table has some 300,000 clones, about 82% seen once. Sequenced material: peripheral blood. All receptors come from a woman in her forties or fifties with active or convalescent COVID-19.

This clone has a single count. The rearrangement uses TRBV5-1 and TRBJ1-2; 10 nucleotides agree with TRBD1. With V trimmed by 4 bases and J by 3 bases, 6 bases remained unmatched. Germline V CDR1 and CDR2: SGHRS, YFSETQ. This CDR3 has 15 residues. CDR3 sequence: CASSPGQGGDYGYTF. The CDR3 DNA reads TGCGCCAGCAGCCCCGGACAGGGGGGAGACTATGGCTACACCTTC.

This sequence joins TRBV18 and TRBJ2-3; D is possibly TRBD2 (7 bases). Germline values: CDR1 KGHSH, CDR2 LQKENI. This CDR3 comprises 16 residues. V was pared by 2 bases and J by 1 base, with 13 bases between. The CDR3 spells CASSPGRGVGTDTQYF. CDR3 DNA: TGTGCCAGCTCACCAGGGAGGGGGGTTGGCACAGATACGCAGTATTTT.

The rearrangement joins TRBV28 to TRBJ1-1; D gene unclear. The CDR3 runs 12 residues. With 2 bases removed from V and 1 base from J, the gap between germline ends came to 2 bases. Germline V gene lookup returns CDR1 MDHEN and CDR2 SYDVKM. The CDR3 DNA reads TGTGCCAGCAGTTTACAGAACACTGAAGCTTTCTTT. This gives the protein CASSLQNTEAFF.

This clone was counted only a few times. The chain's CDR3 is CASSSQGKTEAFF. The CDR3 region has the DNA TGTGCCAGCAGTTCACAGGGGAAGACTGAAGCTTTCTTT. V gene TRBV28 combines with J gene TRBJ1-1, with 7 nucleotides matching TRBD1. V dropped 4 bases and J dropped 5; count of bases not matched to a gene: 4. There are 13 residues in the CDR3. CDR1 is MDHEN and CDR2 is SYDVKM in the germline V gene.

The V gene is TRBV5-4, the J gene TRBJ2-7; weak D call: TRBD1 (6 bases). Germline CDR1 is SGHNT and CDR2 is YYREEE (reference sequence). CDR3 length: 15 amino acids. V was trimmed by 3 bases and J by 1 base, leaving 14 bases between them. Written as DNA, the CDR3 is TGTGCCAGCAGCTGGGGGCTGGGAGCTTCCTACGAGCAGTACTTC. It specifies CASSWGLGASYEQYF.

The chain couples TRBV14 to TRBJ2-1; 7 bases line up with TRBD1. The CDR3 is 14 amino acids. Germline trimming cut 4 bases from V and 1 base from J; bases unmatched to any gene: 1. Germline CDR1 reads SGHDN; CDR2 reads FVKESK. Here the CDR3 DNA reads TGTGCCAGCAGCCGACAGGGATCCTACAATGAGCAGTTCTTC. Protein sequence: CASSRQGSYNEQFF.

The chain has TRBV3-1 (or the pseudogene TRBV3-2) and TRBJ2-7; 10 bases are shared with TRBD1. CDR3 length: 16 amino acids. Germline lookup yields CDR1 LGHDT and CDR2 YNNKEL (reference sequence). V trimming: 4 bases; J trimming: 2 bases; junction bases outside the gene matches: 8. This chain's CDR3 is CASSPTGGRSTYEQYF. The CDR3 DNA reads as TGTGCCAGCAGCCCGACAGGGGGCCGGAGCACCTACGAGCAGTACTTC.

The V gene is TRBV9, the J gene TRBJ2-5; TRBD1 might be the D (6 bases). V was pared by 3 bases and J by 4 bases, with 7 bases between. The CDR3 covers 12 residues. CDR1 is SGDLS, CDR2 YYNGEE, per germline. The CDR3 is CASSGGGETQYF. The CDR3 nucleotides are TGTGCCAGCAGCGGAGGGGGAGAGACCCAGTACTTC.

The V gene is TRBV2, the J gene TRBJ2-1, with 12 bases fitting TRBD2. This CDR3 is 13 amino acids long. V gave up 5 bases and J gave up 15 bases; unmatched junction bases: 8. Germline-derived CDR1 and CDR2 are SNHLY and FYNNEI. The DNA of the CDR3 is TGTGCCAGCAGTCCCGAGACTAGCGGGAGAGGGTTCTTC. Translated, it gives CASSPETSGRGFF.

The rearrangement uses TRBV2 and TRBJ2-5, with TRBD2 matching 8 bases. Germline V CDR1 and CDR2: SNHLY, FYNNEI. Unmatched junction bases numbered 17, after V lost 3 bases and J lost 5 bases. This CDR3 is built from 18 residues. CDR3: CASSDVAWSSGSGETQYF. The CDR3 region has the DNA TGTGCCAGCAGTGACGTGGCCTGGTCCAGCGGGAGTGGGGAGACCCAGTACTTC.

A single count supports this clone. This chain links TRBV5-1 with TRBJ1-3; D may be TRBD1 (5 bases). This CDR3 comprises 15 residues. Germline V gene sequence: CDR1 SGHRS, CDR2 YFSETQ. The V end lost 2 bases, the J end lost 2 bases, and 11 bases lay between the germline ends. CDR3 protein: CASSLGRTTGNTIYF. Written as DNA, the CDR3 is TGCGCCAGCAGCTTAGGACGGACAACTGGAAACACCATATATTTT.

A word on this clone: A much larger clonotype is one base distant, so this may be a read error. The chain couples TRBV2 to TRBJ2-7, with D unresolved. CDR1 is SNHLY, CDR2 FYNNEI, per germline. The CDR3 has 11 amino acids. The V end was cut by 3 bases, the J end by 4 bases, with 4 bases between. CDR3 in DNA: TGTGCCAGCAGTGAGGCATACGAGCAGTACTTC. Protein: CASSEAYEQYF.

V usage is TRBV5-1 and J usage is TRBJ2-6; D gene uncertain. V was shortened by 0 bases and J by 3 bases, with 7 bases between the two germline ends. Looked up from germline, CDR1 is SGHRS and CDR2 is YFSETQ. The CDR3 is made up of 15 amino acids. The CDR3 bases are TGCGCCAGCAGCTTGGCCAATGTTGGGGCCAACGTCCTGACTTTC. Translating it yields CASSLANVGANVLTF.

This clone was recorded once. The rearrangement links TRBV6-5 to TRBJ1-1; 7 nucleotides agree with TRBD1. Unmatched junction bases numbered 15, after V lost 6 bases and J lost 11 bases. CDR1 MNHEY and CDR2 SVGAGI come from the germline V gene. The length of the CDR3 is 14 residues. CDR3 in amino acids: CASSSGDRASRAFF. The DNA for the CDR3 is TGTGCCAGCAGCTCTGGAGACAGGGCTTCGAGGGCTTTCTTT.

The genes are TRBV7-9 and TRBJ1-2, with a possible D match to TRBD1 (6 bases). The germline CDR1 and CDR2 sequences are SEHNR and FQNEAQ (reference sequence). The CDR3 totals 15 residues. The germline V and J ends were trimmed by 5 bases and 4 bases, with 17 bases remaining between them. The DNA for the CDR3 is TGTGCCAGCAGCGTTAGTCGGACAGCCCTCTATGGCTACACCTTC. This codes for CASSVSRTALYGYTF.

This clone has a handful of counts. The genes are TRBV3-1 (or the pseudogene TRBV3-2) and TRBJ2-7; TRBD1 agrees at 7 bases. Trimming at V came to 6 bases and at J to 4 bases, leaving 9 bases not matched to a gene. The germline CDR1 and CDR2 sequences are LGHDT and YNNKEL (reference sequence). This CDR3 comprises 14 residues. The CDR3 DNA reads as TGTGCCAGCAGGGCCCGACAGGGAGTTTACGAGCAGTACTTC. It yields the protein CASRARQGVYEQYF.

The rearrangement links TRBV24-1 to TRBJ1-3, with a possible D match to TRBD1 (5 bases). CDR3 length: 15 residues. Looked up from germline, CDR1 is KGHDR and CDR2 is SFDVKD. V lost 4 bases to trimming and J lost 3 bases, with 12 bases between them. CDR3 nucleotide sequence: TGTGCCACCAGTGAGGGGGGGACGTTTGGAAACACCATATATTTT. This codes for CATSEGGTFGNTIYF.

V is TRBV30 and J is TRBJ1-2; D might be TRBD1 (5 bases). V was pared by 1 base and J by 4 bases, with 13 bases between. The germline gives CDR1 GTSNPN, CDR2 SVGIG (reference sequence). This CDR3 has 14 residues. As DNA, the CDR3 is TGTGCCTGGAGTGGTAATGGGGGGAGCTATGGCTACACCTTC. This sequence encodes CAWSGNGGSYGYTF.

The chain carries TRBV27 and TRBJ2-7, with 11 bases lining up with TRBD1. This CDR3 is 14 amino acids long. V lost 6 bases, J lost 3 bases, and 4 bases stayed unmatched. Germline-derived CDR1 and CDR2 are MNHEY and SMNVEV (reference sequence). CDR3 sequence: CASSPGTGGYEQYF. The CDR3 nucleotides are TGTGCCAGCAGCCCTGGGACAGGGGGCTACGAGCAGTACTTC.

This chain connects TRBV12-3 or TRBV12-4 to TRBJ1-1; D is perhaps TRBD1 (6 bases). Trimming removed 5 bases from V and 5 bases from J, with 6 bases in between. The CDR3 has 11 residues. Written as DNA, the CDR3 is TGTGCCAGCAGTCAGGGGACTGAAGCTTTCTTT. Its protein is CASSQGTEAFF.

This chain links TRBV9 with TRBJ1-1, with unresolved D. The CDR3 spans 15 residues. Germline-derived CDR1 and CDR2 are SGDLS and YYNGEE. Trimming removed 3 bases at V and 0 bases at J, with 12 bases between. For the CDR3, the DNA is TGTGCCAGCAGCGCTTACCTTAACATGAACACTGAAGCTTTCTTT. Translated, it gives CASSAYLNMNTEAFF.

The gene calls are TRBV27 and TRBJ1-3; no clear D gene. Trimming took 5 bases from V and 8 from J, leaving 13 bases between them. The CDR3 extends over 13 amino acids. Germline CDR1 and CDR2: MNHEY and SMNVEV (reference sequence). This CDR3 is CASSPKEGYTIYF. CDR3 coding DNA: TGTGCCAGCAGTCCCAAGGAGGGATACACCATATATTTT.

The CDR3 sequence: CASSMGLSGANVLTF. Here the CDR3 DNA reads TGTGCCAGCAGTATGGGACTCTCTGGGGCCAACGTCCTGACTTTC. The V and J genes are TRBV5-6 and TRBJ2-6; possible D gene TRBD2, 6 bases. Germline V lookup: CDR1 SGHDT, CDR2 YYEEEE. The ends were cut back, 5 bases at V and 0 bases at J, with 9 bases in the middle. The CDR3 runs to 15 residues.

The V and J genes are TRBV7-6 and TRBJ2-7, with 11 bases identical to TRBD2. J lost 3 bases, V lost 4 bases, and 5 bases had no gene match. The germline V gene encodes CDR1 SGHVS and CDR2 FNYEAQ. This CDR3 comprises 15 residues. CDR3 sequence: CASSSLGTSGYEQYF. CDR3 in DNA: TGTGCCAGCAGCTCCTTGGGGACTAGCGGCTACGAGCAGTACTTC.

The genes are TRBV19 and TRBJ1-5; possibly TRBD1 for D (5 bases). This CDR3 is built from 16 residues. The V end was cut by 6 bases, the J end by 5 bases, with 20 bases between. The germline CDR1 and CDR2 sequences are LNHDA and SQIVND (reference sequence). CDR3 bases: TGTGCCAGTAGCCGACATGGGCAAGGAGGGGATCAGCCCCAGCATTTT. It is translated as CASSRHGQGGDQPQHF.

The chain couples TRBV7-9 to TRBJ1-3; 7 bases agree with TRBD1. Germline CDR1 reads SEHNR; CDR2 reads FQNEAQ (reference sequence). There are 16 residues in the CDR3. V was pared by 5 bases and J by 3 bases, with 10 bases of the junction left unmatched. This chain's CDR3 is CASSARTGQYGNTIYF. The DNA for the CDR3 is TGTGCCAGCAGCGCTAGGACAGGCCAGTATGGAAACACCATATATTTT.

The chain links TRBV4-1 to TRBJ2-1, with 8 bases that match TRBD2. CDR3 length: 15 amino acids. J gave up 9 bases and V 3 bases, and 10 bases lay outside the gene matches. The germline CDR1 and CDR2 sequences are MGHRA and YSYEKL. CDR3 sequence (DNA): TGCGCCAGCAGCCAGCCGGGACTAGGTAAGGTTGAGCAGTTCTTC. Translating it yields CASSQPGLGKVEQFF.

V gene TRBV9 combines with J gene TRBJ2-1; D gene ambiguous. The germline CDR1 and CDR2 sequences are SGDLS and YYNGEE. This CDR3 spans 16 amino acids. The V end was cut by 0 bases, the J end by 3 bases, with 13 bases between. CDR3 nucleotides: TGTGCCAGCAGCGTAGGTGGCCTCCCGGGCTACAATGAGCAGTTCTTC. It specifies CASSVGGLPGYNEQFF.

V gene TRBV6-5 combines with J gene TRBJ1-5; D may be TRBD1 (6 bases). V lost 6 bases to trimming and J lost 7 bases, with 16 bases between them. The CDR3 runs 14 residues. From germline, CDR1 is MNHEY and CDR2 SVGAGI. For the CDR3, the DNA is TGTGCCAGCAGCCACCAGGGGATTAGCCAGCCCCAGCATTTT. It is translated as CASSHQGISQPQHF.

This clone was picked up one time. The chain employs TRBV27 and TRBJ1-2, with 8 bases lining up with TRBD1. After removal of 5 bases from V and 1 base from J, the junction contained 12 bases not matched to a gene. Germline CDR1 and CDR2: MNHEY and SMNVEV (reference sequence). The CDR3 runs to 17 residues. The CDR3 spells CASSTVDRVLLNYGYTF. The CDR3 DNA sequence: TGTGCCAGCAGTACGGTGGACAGGGTCCTTCTTAACTATGGCTACACCTTC.

CDR3 DNA: TGCAGTGTTAGTGCTGGACAGAGCAATCAGCCCCAGCATTTT. Protein product: CSVSAGQSNQPQHF. The chain links TRBV20-1 to TRBJ1-5; D possibly corresponds to TRBD1 (6 bases). The CDR3 has 14 amino acids. The V gene lost 7 bases and the J gene lost 1 base, with 14 bases spanning the gap. CDR1 DFQATT and CDR2 SNEGSKA come from the germline V gene (reference sequence).

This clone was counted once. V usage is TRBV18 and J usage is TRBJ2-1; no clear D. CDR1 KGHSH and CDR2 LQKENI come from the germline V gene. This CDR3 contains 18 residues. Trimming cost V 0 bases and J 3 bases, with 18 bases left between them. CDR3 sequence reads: CASSPPLSLRVFYNEQFF. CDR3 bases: TGTGCCAGCTCACCACCTTTATCGTTACGGGTTTTCTACAATGAGCAGTTCTTC.